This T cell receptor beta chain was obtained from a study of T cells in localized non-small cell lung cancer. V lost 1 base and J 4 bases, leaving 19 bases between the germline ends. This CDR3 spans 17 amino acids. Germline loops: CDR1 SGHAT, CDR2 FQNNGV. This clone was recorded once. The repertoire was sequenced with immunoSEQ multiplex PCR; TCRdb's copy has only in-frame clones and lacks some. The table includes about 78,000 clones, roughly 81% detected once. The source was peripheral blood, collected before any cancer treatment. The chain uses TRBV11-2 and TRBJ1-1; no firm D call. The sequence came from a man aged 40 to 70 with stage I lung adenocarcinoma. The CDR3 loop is CASSLVSIRRRRTEAFF. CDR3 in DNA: TGTGCCAGCAGCTTAGTCTCCATAAGGCGCCGGCGCACTGAAGCTTTCTTT.